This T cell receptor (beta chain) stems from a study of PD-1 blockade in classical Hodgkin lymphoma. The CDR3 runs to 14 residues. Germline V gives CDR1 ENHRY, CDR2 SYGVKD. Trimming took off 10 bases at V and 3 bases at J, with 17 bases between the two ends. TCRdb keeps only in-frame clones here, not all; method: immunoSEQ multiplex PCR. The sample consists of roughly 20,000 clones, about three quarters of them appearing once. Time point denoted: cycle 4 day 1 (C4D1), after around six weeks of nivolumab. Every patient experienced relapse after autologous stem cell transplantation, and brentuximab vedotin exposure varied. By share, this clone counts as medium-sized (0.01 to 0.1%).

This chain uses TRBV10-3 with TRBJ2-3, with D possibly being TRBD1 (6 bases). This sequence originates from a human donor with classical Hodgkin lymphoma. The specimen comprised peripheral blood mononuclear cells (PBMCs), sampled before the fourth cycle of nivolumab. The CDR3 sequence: CATAGTLLTDTQYF. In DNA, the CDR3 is TGTGCCACCGCCGGGACACTTCTAACAGATACGCAGTATTTT.